This TCR beta chain was found in a study of blood T cells in healthy people across ages. Staff drew 9 to 10 milliliters of peripheral blood from each donor. A minimum of 6 micrograms of total RNA was extracted per sample. A remark on this clonotype: Its antigen remains unknown.

Then a second PCR, running roughly 7 to 11 cycles, was carried out with a sample-barcoded 5' primer and a J-beta primer mix. TCRdb reanalysed the 5' RACE reads using MiXCR and keeps one entry per CDR3 protein. The table lists hundreds of thousands of distinct CDR3 sequences, about 49% of them singletons. Overall study results and limits: When set beside aged donors, long-lived donors presented more naive CD4+ cells and higher diversity.

Source material: blood. The clonotype was recovered from a man between 60 and 75 years old in good health.

This CDR3 reads CASSQGQGAPYEQYF. The CDR3 DNA reads TGTGCCAGCAGCCAAGGACAGGGTGCGCCCTACGAGCAGTACTTC. The chain has TRBV7-9 and TRBJ2-4; 8 bases map to TRBD1. The end of the DNA is better explained by TRBJ2-7, so the J call may be wrong. CDR1 is SEHNR and CDR2 is FQNEAQ in the germline V gene (reference sequence). This CDR3 has 15 residues.